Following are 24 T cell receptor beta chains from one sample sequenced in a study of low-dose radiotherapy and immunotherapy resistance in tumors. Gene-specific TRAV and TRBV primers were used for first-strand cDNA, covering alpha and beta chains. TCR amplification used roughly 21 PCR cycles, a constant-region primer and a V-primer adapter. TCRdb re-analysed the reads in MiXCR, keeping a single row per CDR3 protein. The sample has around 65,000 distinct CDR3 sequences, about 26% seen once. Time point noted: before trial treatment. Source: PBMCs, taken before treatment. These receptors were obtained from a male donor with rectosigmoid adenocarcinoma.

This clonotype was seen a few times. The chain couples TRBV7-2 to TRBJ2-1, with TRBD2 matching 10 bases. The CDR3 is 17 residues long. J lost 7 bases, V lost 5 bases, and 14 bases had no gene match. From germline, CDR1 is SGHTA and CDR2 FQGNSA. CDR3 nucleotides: TGTGCCAGCAGCCCTCCAACTAGCGGGGCCGCTCGAAATGAGCAGTTCTTC. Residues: CASSPPTSGAARNEQFF. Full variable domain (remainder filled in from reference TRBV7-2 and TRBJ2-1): GAGVSQSPSNKVTEKGKDVELRCDPISGHTALYWYRQSLGQGLEFLIYFQGNSAPDKSGLPSDRFSAERTGGSVSTLTIQRTQQEDSAVYLCASSPPTSGAARNEQFFGPGTRLTVL.

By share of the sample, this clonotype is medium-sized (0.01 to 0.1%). DNA of the CDR3: TGTGCCAGCAGCCAAGATCAAACGGTGGAATTTTGGCAGTTCTTC. It yields the protein CASSQDQTVEFWQFF. The rearrangement links TRBV3-1 to TRBJ2-1, with D uncertain. Germline values: CDR1 LGHDT, CDR2 YNNKEL (reference sequence). This CDR3 comprises 15 residues. V was clipped by 0 bases and J by 12 bases, with 18 bases between them.

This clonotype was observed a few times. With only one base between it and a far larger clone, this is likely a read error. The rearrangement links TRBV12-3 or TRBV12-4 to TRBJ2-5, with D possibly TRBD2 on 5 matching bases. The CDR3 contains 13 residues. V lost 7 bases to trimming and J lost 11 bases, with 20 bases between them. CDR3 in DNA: TGTGCCAGCACGTCGGGGTTCTACAATGAGCAGTACTTC. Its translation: CASTSGFYNEQYF.

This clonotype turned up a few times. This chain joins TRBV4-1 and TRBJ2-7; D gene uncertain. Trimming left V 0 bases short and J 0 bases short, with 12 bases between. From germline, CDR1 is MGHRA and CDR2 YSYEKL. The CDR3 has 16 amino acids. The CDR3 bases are TGCGCCAGCAGCCAAGATTTGAGCGAGAGCTCCTACGAGCAGTACTTC. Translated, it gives CASSQDLSESSYEQYF.

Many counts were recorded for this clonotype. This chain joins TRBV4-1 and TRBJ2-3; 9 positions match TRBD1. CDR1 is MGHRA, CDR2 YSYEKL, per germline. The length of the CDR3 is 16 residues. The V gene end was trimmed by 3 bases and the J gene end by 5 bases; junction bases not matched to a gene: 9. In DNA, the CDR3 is TGCGCCAGCAGCCACAACCCGGGACAGGGTGGAGATACGCAGTATTTT. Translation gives CASSHNPGQGGDTQYF.

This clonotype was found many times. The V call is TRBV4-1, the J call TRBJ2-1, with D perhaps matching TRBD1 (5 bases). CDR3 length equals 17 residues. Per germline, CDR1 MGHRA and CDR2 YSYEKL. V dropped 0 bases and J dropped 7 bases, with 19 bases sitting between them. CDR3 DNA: TGCGCCAGCAGCCAAGACCCCCCAAGGGGCTTTGGGAATGAGCAGTTCTTC. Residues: CASSQDPPRGFGNEQFF.

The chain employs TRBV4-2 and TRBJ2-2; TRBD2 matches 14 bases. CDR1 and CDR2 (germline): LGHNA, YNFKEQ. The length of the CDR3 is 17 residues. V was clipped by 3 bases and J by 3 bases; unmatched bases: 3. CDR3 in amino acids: CASSQTSGGAYTGELFF. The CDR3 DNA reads TGTGCCAGCAGCCAGACTAGCGGGGGGGCGTACACCGGGGAGCTGTTTTTT.

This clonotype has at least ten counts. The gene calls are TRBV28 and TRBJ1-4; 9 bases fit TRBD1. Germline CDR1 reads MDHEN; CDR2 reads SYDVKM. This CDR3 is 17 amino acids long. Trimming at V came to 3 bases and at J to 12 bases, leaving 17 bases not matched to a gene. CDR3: CASSLSGQGIKGRELFF. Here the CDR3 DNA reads TGTGCCAGCAGTTTGTCAGGACAGGGGATAAAGGGAAGGGAACTGTTTTTT. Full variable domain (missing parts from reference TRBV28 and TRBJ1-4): DVKVTQSSRYLVKRTGEKVFLECVQDMDHENMFWYRQDPGLGLRLIYFSYDVKMKEKGDIPEGYSVSREKKERFSLILESASTNQTSMYLCASSLSGQGIKGRELFFGSGTQLSVL.

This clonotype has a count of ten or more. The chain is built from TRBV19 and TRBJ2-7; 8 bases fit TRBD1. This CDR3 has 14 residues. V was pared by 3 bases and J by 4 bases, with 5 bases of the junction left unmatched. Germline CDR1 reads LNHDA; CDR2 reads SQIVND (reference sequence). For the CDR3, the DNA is TGTGCCAGTAGTATTGGGACAGGCCTATACGAGCAGTACTTC. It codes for CASSIGTGLYEQYF.

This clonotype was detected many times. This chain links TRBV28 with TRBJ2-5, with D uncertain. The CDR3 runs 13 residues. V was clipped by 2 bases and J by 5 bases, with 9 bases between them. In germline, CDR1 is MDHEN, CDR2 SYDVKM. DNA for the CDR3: TGTGCCAGCAGTTTAGAGGTACCGGAGACCCAGTACTTC. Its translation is CASSLEVPETQYF.

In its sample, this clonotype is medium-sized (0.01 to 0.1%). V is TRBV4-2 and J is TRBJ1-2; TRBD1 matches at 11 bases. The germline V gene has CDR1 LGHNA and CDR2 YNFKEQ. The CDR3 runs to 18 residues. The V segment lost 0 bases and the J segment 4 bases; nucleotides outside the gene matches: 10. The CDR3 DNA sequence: TGTGCCAGCAGCCAAGAGTTAGGGGACAGGGGGACTTTCTATGGCTACACCTTC. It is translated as CASSQELGDRGTFYGYTF.

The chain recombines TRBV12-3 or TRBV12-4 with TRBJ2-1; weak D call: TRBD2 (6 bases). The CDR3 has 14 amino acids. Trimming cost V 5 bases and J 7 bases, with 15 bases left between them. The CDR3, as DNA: TGTGCCAGCAGTCGCGGGACTCCGAGAAATGAGCAGTTCTTC. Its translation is CASSRGTPRNEQFF.

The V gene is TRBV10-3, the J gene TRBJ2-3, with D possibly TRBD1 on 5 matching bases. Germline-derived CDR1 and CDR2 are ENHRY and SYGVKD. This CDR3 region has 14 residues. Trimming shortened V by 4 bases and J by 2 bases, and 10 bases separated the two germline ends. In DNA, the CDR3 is TGTGCCATCAGTGGACAGACAGACACAGATACGCAGTATTTT. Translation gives CAISGQTDTDTQYF.

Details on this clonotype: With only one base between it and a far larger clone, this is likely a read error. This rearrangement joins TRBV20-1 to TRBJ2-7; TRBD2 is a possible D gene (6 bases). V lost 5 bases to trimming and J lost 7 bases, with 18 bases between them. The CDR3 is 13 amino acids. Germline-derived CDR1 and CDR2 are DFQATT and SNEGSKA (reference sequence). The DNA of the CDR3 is TGCAGTGCTCCCGGGAGCTCCTACAATGAGCAGTACTTC. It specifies CSAPGSSYNEQYF.

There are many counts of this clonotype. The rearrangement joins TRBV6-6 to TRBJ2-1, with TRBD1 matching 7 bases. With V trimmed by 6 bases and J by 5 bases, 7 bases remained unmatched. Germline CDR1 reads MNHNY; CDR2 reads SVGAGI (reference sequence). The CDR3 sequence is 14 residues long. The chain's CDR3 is CASSRDRLNNEQFF. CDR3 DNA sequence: TGTGCCAGCAGCCGGGACAGATTAAACAATGAGCAGTTCTTC.

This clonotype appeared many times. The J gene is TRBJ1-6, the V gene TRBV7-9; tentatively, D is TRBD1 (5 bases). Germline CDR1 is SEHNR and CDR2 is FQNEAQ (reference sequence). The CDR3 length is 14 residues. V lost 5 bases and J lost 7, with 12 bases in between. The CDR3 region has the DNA TGTGCCAGCAGCCAGACAGCGATGAATTCACCCCTCCACTTT. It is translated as CASSQTAMNSPLHF.

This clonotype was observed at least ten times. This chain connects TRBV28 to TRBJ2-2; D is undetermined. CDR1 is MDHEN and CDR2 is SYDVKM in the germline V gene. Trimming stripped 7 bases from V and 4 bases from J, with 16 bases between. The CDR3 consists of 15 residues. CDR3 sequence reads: CASTPRLYLTGELFF. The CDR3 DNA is TGTGCCAGCACTCCTAGATTGTACCTCACCGGGGAGCTGTTTTTT.

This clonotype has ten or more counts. The CDR3 loop is CASSWDRTKTQYF. The CDR3 coding sequence is TGCGCCAGCAGCTGGGACAGGACGAAGACCCAGTACTTC. The V and J genes are TRBV5-1 and TRBJ2-5, with TRBD1 identical over 8 bases. The CDR3 loop spans 13 amino acids. J lost 6 bases, V lost 3 bases, and 4 bases had no gene match. CDR1 is SGHRS, CDR2 YFSETQ, per germline.

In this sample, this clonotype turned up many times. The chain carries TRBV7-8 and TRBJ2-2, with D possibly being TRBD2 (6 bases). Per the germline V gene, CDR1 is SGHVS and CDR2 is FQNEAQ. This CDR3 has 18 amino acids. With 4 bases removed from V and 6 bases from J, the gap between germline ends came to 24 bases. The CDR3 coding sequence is TGTGCCAGCAGCTCAGCCGAACCTCCGGGACTCGTGCCCGGGGAGCTGTTTTTT. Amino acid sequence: CASSSAEPPGLVPGELFF.

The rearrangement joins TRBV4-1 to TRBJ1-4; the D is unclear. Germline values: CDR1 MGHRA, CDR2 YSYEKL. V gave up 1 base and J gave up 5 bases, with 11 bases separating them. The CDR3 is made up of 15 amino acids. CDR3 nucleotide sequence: TGCGCCAGCAGCCAAGCGATGGGATTAAATGAAAAACTGTTTTTT. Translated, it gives CASSQAMGLNEKLFF.

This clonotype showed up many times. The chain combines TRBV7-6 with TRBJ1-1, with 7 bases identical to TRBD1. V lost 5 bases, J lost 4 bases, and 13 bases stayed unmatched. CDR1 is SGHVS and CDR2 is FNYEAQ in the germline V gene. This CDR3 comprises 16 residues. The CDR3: CASSPRVSRGGTEAFF. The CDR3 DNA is TGTGCCAGCAGCCCGCGAGTGAGCAGGGGGGGCACTGAAGCTTTCTTT.

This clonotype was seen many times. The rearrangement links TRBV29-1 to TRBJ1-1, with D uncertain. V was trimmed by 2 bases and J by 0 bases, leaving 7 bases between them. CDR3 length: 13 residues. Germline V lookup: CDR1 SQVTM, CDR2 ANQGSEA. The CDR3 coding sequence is TGCAGCGTTGAACAGTACATGAACACTGAAGCTTTCTTT. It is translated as CSVEQYMNTEAFF.

This CDR3 is CASSSKVGGGSGNTIYF. The CDR3 region has the DNA TGTGCCAGCAGTTCCAAGGTGGGCGGGGGCTCTGGAAACACCATATATTTT. The chain uses TRBV6-2 or TRBV6-3 and TRBJ1-3; the D gene is possibly TRBD1 (5 bases). The CDR3 has 17 amino acids. Germline V gene data show CDR1 as MNHEY and CDR2 as SVGEGT. The V and J ends lost 4 bases and 0 bases respectively, with 16 bases between them.

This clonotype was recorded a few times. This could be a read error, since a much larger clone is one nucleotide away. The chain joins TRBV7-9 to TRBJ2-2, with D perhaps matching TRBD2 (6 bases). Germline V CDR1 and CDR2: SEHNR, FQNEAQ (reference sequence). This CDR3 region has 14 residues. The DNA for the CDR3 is TGTGCCAGCAGCTTCCCAAGTAACACCGGGGGGCTGTTTTTT. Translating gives CASSFPSNTGGLFF.